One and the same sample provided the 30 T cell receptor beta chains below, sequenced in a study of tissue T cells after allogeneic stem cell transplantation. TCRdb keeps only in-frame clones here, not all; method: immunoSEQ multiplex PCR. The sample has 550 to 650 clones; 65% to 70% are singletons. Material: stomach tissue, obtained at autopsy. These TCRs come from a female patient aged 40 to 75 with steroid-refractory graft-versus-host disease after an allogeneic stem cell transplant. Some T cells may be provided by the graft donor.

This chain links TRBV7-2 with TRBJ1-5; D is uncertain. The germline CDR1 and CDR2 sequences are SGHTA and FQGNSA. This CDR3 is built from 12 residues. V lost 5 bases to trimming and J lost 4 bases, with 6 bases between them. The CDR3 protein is CASSGGNQPQHF. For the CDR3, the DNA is TGTGCCAGCAGCGGAGGGAATCAGCCCCAGCATTTT.

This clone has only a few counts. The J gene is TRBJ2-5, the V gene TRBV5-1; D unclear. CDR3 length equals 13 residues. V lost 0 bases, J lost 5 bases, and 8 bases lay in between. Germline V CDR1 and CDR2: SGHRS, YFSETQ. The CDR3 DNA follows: TGCGCCAGCAGCTTGGTCCAGTCGGAGACCCAGTACTTC. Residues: CASSLVQSETQYF.

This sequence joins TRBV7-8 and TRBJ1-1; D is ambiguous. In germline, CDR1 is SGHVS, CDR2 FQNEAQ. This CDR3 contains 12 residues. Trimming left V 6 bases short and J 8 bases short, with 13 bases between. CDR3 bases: TGTGCCAGCAGGAAAGGCAGATCAGAAGCTTTCTTT. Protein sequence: CASRKGRSEAFF.

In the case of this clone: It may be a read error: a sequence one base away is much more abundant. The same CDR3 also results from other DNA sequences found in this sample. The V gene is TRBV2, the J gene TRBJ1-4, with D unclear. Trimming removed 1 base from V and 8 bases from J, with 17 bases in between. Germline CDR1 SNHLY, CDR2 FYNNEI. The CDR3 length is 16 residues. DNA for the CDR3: TGTGCCAGCAGTGAAGACTCGAGACCCCCTAGGGAAAAACTGTTTTTT. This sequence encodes CASSEDSRPPREKLFF.

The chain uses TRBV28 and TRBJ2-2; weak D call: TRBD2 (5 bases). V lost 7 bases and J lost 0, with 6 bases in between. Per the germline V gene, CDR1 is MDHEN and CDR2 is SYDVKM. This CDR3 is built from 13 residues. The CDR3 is CASTGANTGELFF. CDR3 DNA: TGTGCCAGCACCGGGGCGAACACCGGGGAGCTGTTTTTT.

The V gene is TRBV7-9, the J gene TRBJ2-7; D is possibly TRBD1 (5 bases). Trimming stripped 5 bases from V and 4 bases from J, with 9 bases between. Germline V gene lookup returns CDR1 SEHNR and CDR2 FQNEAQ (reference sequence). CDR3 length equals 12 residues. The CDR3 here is CASSPGFYEQYF. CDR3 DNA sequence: TGTGCCAGCAGCCCAGGGTTTTACGAGCAGTACTTC.

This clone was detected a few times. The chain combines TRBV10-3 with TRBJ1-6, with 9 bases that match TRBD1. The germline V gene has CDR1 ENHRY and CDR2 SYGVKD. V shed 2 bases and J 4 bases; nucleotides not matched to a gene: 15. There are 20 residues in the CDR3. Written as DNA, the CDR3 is TGTGCCATCAGTGAGACTCGTCTCAGGACAGGGGCACTGTATAATTCACCCCTCCACTTT. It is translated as CAISETRLRTGALYNSPLHF.

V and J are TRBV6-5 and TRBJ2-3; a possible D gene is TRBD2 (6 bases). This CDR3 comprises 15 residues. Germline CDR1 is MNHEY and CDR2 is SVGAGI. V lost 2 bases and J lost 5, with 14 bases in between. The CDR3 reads CASSYGGTPIDTQYF. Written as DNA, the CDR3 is TGTGCCAGCAGTTACGGGGGGACCCCAATAGATACGCAGTATTTT.

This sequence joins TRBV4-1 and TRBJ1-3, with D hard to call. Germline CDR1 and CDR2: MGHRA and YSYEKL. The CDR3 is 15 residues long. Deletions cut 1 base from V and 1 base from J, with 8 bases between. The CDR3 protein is CASSQVSESGNTIYF. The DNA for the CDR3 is TGCGCCAGCAGCCAAGTGTCGGAATCTGGAAACACCATATATTTT.

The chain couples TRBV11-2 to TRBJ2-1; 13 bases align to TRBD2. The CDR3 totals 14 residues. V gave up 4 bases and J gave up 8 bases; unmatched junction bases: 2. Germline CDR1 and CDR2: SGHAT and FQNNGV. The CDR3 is CASSWTSGSYEQFF. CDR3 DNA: TGTGCCAGCAGCTGGACTAGCGGGAGTTATGAGCAGTTCTTC.

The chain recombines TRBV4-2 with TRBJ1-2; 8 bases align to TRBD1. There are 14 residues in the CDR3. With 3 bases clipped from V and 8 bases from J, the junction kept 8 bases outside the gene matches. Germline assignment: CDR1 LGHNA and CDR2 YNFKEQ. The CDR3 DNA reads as TGTGCCAGCAGCCATGAAGACAGGGGCGACGGCTACACCTTC. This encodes CASSHEDRGDGYTF.

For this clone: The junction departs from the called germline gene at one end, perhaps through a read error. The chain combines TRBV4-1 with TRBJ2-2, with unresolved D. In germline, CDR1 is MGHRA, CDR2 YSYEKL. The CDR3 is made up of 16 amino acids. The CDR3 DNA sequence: TGCGCCCGCAGCCGCCTGGGGATGGGGATCACCGGGGAGCTGTTTTTT. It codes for CARSRLGMGITGELFF.

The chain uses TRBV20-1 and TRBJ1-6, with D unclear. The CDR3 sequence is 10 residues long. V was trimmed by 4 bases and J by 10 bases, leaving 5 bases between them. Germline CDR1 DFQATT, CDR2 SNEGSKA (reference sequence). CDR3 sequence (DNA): TGCAGTGCTACTCGGTCACCCCTCCACTTT. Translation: CSATRSPLHF.

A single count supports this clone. CDR3 sequence reads: CASSRPWTGRKVYEQYF. In nucleotides, the CDR3 is TGTGCCAGCAGCCGACCCTGGACAGGGAGAAAGGTCTACGAGCAGTACTTC. V usage is TRBV7-9 and J usage is TRBJ2-7; TRBD1 matches 8 bases. The ends lost 5 bases at V and 3 bases at J; junction bases unmatched: 15. Germline V gene data show CDR1 as SEHNR and CDR2 as FQNEAQ (reference sequence). This CDR3 region has 17 residues.

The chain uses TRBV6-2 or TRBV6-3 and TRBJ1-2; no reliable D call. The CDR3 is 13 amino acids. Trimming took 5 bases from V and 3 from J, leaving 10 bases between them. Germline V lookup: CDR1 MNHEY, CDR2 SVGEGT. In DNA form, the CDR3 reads TGTGCCAGCAGTCAGGACGCGTACTATGGCTACACCTTC. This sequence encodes CASSQDAYYGYTF.

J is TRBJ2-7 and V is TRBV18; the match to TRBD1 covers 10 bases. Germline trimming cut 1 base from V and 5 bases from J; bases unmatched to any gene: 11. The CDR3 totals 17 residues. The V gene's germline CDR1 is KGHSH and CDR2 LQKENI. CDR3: CASSPRIRDRGLDEQYF. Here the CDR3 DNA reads TGTGCCAGCTCACCACGGATCCGAGACAGGGGGCTCGACGAGCAGTACTTC.

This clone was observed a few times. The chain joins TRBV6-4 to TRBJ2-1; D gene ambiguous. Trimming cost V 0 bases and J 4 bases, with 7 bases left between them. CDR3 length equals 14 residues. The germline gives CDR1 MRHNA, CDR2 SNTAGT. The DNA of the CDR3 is TGTGCCAGCAGTGACTCGAGCGTTTACAATGAGCAGTTCTTC. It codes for CASSDSSVYNEQFF.

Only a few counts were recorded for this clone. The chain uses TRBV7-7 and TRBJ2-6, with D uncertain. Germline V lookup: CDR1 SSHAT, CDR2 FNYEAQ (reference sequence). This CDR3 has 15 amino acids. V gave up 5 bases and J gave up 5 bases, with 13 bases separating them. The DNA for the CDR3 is TGTGCCAGCAGCAGCACACTAAGTCGGGCCAACGTCCTGACTTTC. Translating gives CASSSTLSRANVLTF.

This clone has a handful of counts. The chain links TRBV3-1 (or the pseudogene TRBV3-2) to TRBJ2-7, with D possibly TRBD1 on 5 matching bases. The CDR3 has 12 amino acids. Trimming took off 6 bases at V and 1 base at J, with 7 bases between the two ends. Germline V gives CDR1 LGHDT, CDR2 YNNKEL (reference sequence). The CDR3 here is CASRGASYEQYF. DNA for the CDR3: TGTGCCAGCAGAGGGGCTTCCTACGAGCAGTACTTC.

The DNA of the CDR3 is TGTGCCAGCCGGACAGGGGGCACCTTCTTCTATGGCTACACCTTC. Its translation is CASRTGGTFFYGYTF. V gene TRBV27 combines with J gene TRBJ1-2; TRBD1 agrees at 11 bases. J lost 4 bases, V lost 8 bases, and 9 bases had no gene match. Germline lookup yields CDR1 MNHEY and CDR2 SMNVEV (reference sequence). CDR3 length: 15 amino acids.

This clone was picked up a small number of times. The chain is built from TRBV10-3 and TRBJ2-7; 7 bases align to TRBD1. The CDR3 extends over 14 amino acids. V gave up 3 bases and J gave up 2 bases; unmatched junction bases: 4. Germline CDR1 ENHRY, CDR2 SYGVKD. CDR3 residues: CAISEPDRPYEQYF. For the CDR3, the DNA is TGTGCCATCAGTGAACCGGACAGGCCCTACGAGCAGTACTTC.

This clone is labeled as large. This chain's CDR3 is CASSDRIGQGAYEQYF. The CDR3 bases are TGTGCCAGCAGTGATCGGATAGGACAGGGAGCCTACGAGCAGTACTTC. The rearrangement uses TRBV25-1 and TRBJ2-7, with 8 bases matching TRBD1. V shed 3 bases and J 2 bases; nucleotides not matched to a gene: 9. CDR3 length: 16 residues. CDR1 and CDR2 from the germline V gene are MGHDK and SYGVNS.

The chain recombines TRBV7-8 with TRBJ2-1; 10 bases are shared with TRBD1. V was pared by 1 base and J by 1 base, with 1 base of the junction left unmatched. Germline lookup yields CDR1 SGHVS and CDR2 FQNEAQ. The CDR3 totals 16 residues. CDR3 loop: CASSLGDRGSYNEQFF. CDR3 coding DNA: TGTGCCAGCAGCTTAGGGGACAGGGGTTCCTACAATGAGCAGTTCTTC.

The CDR3 DNA reads TGTGCCAGCAGCTTCACTAGCGGGGGGGCCGGTTATTTT. Amino acids: CASSFTSGGAGYF. V and J are TRBV7-2 and TRBJ2-3, with 13 bases lining up with TRBD2. Trimming removed 3 bases from V and 15 bases from J; junction bases left unmatched: 6. CDR1 and CDR2 (germline): SGHTA, FQGNSA. This CDR3 contains 13 residues. The complete variable domain, with remaining parts taken from reference TRBV7-2 and TRBJ2-3, reads GAGVSQSPSNKVTEKGKDVELRCDPISGHTALYWYRQSLGQGLEFLIYFQGNSAPDKSGLPSDRFSAERTGGSVSTLTIQRTQQEDSAVYLCASSFTSGGAGYFGPGTRLTVL.

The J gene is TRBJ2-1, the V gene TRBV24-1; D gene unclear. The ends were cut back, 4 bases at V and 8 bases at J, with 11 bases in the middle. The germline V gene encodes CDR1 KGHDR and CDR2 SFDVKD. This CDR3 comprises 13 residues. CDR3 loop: CATSDAGVDEQFF. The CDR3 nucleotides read TGTGCCACCAGTGACGCTGGGGTCGATGAGCAGTTCTTC.

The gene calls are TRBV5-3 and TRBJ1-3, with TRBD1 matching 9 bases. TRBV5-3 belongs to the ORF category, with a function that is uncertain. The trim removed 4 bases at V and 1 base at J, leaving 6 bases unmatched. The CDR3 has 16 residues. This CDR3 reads CARSRNRGRSGNTIYF. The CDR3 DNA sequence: TGTGCCAGAAGCAGAAACAGGGGGCGGTCTGGAAACACCATATATTTT.

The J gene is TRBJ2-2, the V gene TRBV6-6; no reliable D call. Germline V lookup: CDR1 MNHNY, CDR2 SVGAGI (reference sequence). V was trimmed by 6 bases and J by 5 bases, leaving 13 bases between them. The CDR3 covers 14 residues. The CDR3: CASRTRHRTGELFF. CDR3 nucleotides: TGTGCCAGCAGGACACGACATCGGACCGGGGAGCTGTTTTTT.

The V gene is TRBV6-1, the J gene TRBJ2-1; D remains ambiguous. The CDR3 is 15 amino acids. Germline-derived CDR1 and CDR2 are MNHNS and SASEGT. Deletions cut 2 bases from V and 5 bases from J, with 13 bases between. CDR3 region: CASSETPPPNNEQFF. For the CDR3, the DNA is TGTGCCAGCAGTGAAACGCCTCCACCAAACAATGAGCAGTTCTTC.

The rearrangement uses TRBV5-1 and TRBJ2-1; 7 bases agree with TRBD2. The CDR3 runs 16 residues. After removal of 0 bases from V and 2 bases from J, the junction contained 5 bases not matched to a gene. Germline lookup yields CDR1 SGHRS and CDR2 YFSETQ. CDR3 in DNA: TGCGCCAGCAGCTTGGGAAGAGGACTAGCCTACAATGAGCAGTTCTTC. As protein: CASSLGRGLAYNEQFF.

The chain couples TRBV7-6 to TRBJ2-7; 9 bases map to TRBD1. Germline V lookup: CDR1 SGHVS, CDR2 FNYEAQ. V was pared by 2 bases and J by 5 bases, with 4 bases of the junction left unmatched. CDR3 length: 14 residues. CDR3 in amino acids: CASSLRTGDHEQYF. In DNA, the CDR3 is TGTGCCAGCAGCTTAAGGACAGGGGACCACGAGCAGTACTTC.